The T cell receptor beta chain described here comes from a study of cytomegalovirus exposure and HLA in healthy donors. Comment on this clone: What it binds is not known.

The primer mix had 60 Vbeta and 13 Jbeta primers. Sequencing used immunoSEQ multiplex PCR; TCRdb keeps in-frame clones, though not all of them. The sample carries fewer than 200,000 clones, approximately 80% recorded once. This CDR3 spans 17 amino acids. The J segment lost 0 bases and the V segment lost 3 bases, leaving 6 bases of the junction unmatched. Germline V CDR1 and CDR2: MNHNS, SASEGT. Study-wide results and limits: TCR beta V segments were, for the most part, productive about 87% or about 30% of the time in an earlier analysis. It was reportedly the case that the classifier diagnosed cytomegalovirus status with high specificity and sensitivity. A highly shared variant cluster was judged a likely technical artifact. Researchers reported in a later analysis that common viral pathogens appeared linked to several top clusters.

The material sequenced was PBMCs. The chain employs TRBV6-1 and TRBJ1-3, with 9 positions matching TRBD1. The sequence was obtained from a woman aged 50 to 60 in good health and CMV-seronegative. The CDR3 sequence: CASSDPGQGNSGNTIYF. For the CDR3, the DNA is TGTGCCAGCAGTGATCCGGGACAGGGCAACTCTGGAAACACCATATATTTT.